The clone carrying this T cell receptor beta chain was counted ten times or more. The data stem from a study of neurological immune-mediated disorders. The study drew its healthy controls from blood bank volunteers in Maryland, USA. Libraries from sorted cells each used about 1 million CD4+ or CD8+ T cells. Germline lookup yields CDR1 SGDLS and CDR2 YYNGEE. This CDR3 is built from 13 residues. The V segment lost 0 bases and the J segment 12 bases; nucleotides outside the gene matches: 2. Synthesis of cDNA was carried out by template-switch 5'RACE. The reaction used 10-nucleotide random UMIs. From 15-18 subjects, over 180 million TCR-beta sequences were obtained in each sequencing run. TCRdb independently ran MiXCR on the 5' RACE reads; one entry per CDR3 protein. Counted here are fewer than 40,000 distinct CDR3 sequences, 4% to 5.5% occurring once; the ten biggest clones make up around 9%.

The receptor was derived from a man aged 18 to 35 in good health. Sequencing was carried out using CD4+ T cells from blood. The V gene is TRBV9, the J gene TRBJ2-1; 11 nucleotides line up with TRBD2. CDR3 nucleotide sequence: TGTGCCAGCAGCGTAGGCCTAGCGGGGGGGCAGTTCTTC. Its translation: CASSVGLAGGQFF.